This T cell receptor (beta chain) originates from a study of CD8 T cells in Susac syndrome. Whole-study results and caveats: There was no clonal expansion in the CD4+ T cell repertoires of Susac syndrome.

From germline, CDR1 is LGHDT and CDR2 YNNKEL (reference sequence). V shed 3 bases, J shed 5 bases, and the junction held 8 bases outside the gene matches. The CDR3 runs 16 residues. Random hexamers were used to reverse transcribe roughly 0.5 to 1 ug of RNA. Multiplex PCR with immunoSEQ amplified the TCR beta CDR3 across 54 Vbeta and 13 Jbeta. In TCRdb, the immunoSEQ multiplex PCR reads were re-called with MiXCR into one record per CDR3 protein. The sample yields about 140,000 distinct CDR3 sequences, over 90% seen once. Negative magnetic isolation gave CD8+ and CD4+ cells; FACS enriched CD8+ TEMRA. Of note for this clonotype: Its antigen is undetermined.

This TCR was recovered from a human donor with Susac syndrome. The chain recombines TRBV3-1 with TRBJ2-2; 8 nucleotides align to TRBD1. Material for sequencing was CD4+ T cells from PBMCs. This CDR3 is CASSQRTGRSTGELFF. In nucleotides, the CDR3 is TGTGCCAGCAGCCAGAGGACAGGGAGGAGTACCGGGGAGCTGTTTTTT.